This entry lists 21 T cell receptor beta chains sequenced from one sample in a study of blood T cell repertoires in COVID-19. Sequenced by immunoSEQ multiplex PCR; TCRdb stores in-frame clones only, minus some. The sample holds approximately 60,000 clones, about 82% seen once. Specimen: peripheral blood. Receptor source: a human donor in a cohort sampled during active COVID-19.

The rearrangement uses TRBV4-1 and TRBJ1-2, with 7 bases matching TRBD1. The ends lost 3 bases at V and 6 bases at J; junction bases unmatched: 7. CDR1 is MGHRA and CDR2 is YSYEKL in the germline V gene. This CDR3 is 14 amino acids long. CDR3 nucleotides: TGCGCCAGCAGCCAGGCCCAGGGGGTGGATGGCTACACCTTC. This codes for CASSQAQGVDGYTF.

The chain uses TRBV12-2 and TRBJ2-7; the table's D call, TRBD1, has no DNA check behind it. TRBV12-2 is classified as a pseudogene. CDR3 length equals 12 residues. The CDR3, as DNA: TGTGCAAGTCGCTTGTCAGGGGACGAGCAGTACTTC. Amino acid sequence: CASRLSGDEQYF.

The chain recombines TRBV4-2 with TRBJ1-3, with 9 bases that match TRBD1. In germline, CDR1 is LGHNA, CDR2 YNFKEQ. J lost 3 bases, V lost 1 base, and 10 bases had no gene match. This CDR3 contains 18 residues. The CDR3 here is CASSQAATGGLYGNTIYF. The CDR3 nucleotides read TGTGCCAGCAGCCAAGCTGCCACAGGGGGCCTTTATGGAAACACCATATATTTT.

The chain joins TRBV27 to TRBJ2-5; 15 bases align to TRBD2. J gave up 4 bases and V 2 bases, and 5 bases lay outside the gene matches. CDR1 and CDR2 from the germline V gene are MNHEY and SMNVEV (reference sequence). The CDR3 length is 17 residues. The CDR3 reads CASSLSGLAGGRETQYF. The CDR3 DNA sequence: TGTGCCAGCAGTTTAAGCGGACTAGCGGGGGGGAGAGAGACCCAGTACTTC.

This clone appeared a few times. The CDR3 is CASSYLFHRGDYGYTF. Written as DNA, the CDR3 is TGTGCCAGCAGTTACCTTTTCCACAGGGGAGACTATGGCTACACCTTC. The chain has TRBV6-2 or TRBV6-3 and TRBJ1-2; TRBD1 matches at 7 bases. The germline V gene has CDR1 MNHEY and CDR2 SVGEGT. The CDR3 is 16 residues long. The trim removed 2 bases at V and 3 bases at J, leaving 9 bases unmatched.

The chain is built from TRBV13 and TRBJ1-1, with TRBD1 matching 7 bases. J lost 5 bases, V lost 1 base, and 4 bases had no gene match. This CDR3 region has 14 residues. CDR1 PRHDT and CDR2 FYEKMQ come from the germline V gene (reference sequence). In DNA form, the CDR3 reads TGTGCCAGCAGCTTAGAAGGGGGCAGGACTGAAGCTTTCTTT. Protein: CASSLEGGRTEAFF.

The CDR3 loop is CASSVLQGARETQYF. The CDR3 DNA follows: TGTGCCAGCAGTGTCCTCCAGGGGGCTAGAGAGACCCAGTACTTC. The chain links TRBV2 to TRBJ2-5; 8 bases are a match to TRBD1. Looked up from germline, CDR1 is SNHLY and CDR2 is FYNNEI. V trimming: 4 bases; J trimming: 4 bases; junction bases outside the gene matches: 8. The CDR3 is made up of 15 amino acids.

The V and J genes are TRBV5-6 and TRBJ2-4, with D tentatively TRBD2 (5 bases). Germline V gives CDR1 SGHDT, CDR2 YYEEEE. V was pared by 2 bases and J by 0 bases, with 12 bases between. The CDR3 is 16 residues long. As DNA, the CDR3 is TGTGCCAGCAGCTTAAGGCTAGCCCTAGCCAAAAACATTCAGTACTTC. Amino acid sequence: CASSLRLALAKNIQYF.

The chain uses TRBV10-2 and TRBJ1-2; 7 bases agree with TRBD1. The junction had 4 bases not matched to a gene; V was cut back by 5 bases and J by 4 bases. CDR1 is WSHSY and CDR2 is SAAADI in the germline V gene. This CDR3 is 13 amino acids long. The CDR3 spells CASSTGDRYGYTF. CDR3 DNA sequence: TGCGCCAGCAGTACAGGGGACCGCTATGGCTACACCTTC.

The chain carries TRBV27 and TRBJ2-7; weak D call: TRBD1 (5 bases). The CDR3 spans 14 residues. The germline gives CDR1 MNHEY, CDR2 SMNVEV (reference sequence). Trimming pared 5 bases from V and 2 bases from J, leaving 13 bases between. CDR3 in DNA: TGTGCCAGCAGTCGGGCCCTAGGGGCCTACGAGCAGTACTTC. It encodes CASSRALGAYEQYF.

This chain links TRBV23-1 with TRBJ2-7; the match to TRBD1 covers 9 bases. TRBV23-1 is an ORF, and what it does is uncertain. V gave up 2 bases and J gave up 4 bases; unmatched junction bases: 15. This CDR3 is built from 18 residues. The chain's CDR3 is CASSQQQYTGGYSYEQYF. The CDR3 nucleotides are TGCGCCAGCAGTCAACAACAATACACAGGGGGCTATTCGTACGAGCAGTACTTC.

The rearrangement joins TRBV3-1 (or the pseudogene TRBV3-2) to TRBJ2-7, with D tentatively TRBD1 (6 bases). The CDR3 spans 14 residues. The germline V and J ends were trimmed by 7 bases and 0 bases, with 13 bases remaining between them. CDR1 is LGHDT and CDR2 is YNNKEL in the germline V gene (reference sequence). For the CDR3, the DNA is TGTGCCAGCACGCTCCAGGGGAGCTCCTACGAGCAGTACTTC. The encoded protein is CASTLQGSSYEQYF.

This clone appeared a few times. The chain joins TRBV10-3 to TRBJ1-2; D gene uncertain. This CDR3 has 16 residues. The V gene's germline CDR1 is ENHRY and CDR2 SYGVKD. V dropped 4 bases and J dropped 7 bases, with 22 bases sitting between them. Here the CDR3 DNA reads TGTGCCATCAGTGGGGCGGTGGAGGGAGACGCGAGTGGCTACACCTTC. It yields the protein CAISGAVEGDASGYTF.

CDR3 DNA: TGCGCCAGCAGCTTGGCCGGGCAGGGGACAGAGACCCAGTACTTC. It translates to CASSLAGQGTETQYF. The V gene is TRBV5-1, the J gene TRBJ2-5, with D possibly matching TRBD1 (6 bases). There are 15 residues in the CDR3. Germline V gene data show CDR1 as SGHRS and CDR2 as YFSETQ. With 0 bases removed from V and 4 bases from J, the gap between germline ends came to 13 bases.

The CDR3 spells CASSELGGLNQETQYF. CDR3 sequence (DNA): TGCGCCAGCAGTGAGTTAGGTGGACTAAACCAAGAGACCCAGTACTTC. The chain recombines TRBV10-1 with TRBJ2-5, with TRBD2 as a possible D gene (6 bases). V was clipped by 1 base and J by 0 bases, with 12 bases between them. The germline V gene encodes CDR1 WNHNN and CDR2 SYGVQD (reference sequence). The CDR3 loop spans 16 amino acids.

Here the CDR3 reads CASRDSPNEKLFF. DNA of the CDR3: TGTGCCAGCAGAGACAGCCCTAATGAAAAACTGTTTTTT. The rearrangement joins TRBV12-3 or TRBV12-4 to TRBJ1-4; weak D call: TRBD1 (5 bases). V was trimmed by 6 bases and J by 3 bases, leaving 8 bases between them. This CDR3 contains 13 residues.

This clone was counted a few times. This chain joins TRBV27 and TRBJ1-3; 9 positions agree with TRBD1. Trimming cost V 5 bases and J 1 base; bases outside gene matches: 9. Germline lookup yields CDR1 MNHEY and CDR2 SMNVEV (reference sequence). The CDR3 totals 17 residues. As DNA, the CDR3 is TGTGCCAGCAGTAAACAGGGGGCGACCTGGTCTGGAAACACCATATATTTT. As protein: CASSKQGATWSGNTIYF.

In its sample, this clone was seen once. The chain has TRBV5-1 and TRBJ1-2; 10 bases match TRBD1. CDR3 size: 14 residues. CDR1 and CDR2 from the germline V gene are SGHRS and YFSETQ. V gave up 5 bases and J gave up 5 bases; unmatched junction bases: 6. For the CDR3, the DNA is TGCGCCAGCAGTCCGGGACAGGGGCCTTATGGCTACACCTTC. Translation gives CASSPGQGPYGYTF.

This chain joins TRBV9 and TRBJ1-1; D possibly corresponds to TRBD1 (6 bases). The CDR3 is 14 residues long. From germline, CDR1 is SGDLS and CDR2 YYNGEE. Between the trimmed V and J ends, which lost 3 bases and 4 bases, there was a span of 13 bases. The CDR3 coding sequence is TGTGCCAGCAGCGCACACACAGGGAGCACTGAAGCTTTCTTT. Amino acid sequence: CASSAHTGSTEAFF.

The chain joins TRBV5-1 to TRBJ2-3; D is perhaps TRBD2 (6 bases). Per germline, CDR1 SGHRS and CDR2 YFSETQ. This CDR3 has 15 amino acids. Trimming pared 0 bases from V and 2 bases from J, leaving 10 bases between. The CDR3 DNA is TGCGCCAGCAGCTTGGCTGGGGGGTACACAGATACGCAGTATTTT. Translated: CASSLAGGYTDTQYF.

This clone has just a few counts. The CDR3 nucleotides are TGTGCCAGCAGCGTACAGGGGTCCACTGAAGCTTTCTTT. Its translation: CASSVQGSTEAFF. The V and J genes are TRBV9 and TRBJ1-1; a weak D match, TRBD1 (6 bases). This CDR3 is 13 amino acids long. V lost 1 base to trimming and J lost 4 bases, with 8 bases between them. Germline CDR1 SGDLS, CDR2 YYNGEE.